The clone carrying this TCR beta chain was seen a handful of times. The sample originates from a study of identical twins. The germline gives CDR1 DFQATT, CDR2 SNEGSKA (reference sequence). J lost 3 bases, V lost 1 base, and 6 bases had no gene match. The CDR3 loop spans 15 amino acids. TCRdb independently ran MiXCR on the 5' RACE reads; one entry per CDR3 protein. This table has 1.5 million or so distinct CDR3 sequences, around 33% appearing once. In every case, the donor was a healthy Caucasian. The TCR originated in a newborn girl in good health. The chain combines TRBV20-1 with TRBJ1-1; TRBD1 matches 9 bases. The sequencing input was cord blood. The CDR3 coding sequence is TGCAGTGCTAGAGCCGCAGGACAGGGGCACACTGAAGCTTTCTTT. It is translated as CSARAAGQGHTEAFF.